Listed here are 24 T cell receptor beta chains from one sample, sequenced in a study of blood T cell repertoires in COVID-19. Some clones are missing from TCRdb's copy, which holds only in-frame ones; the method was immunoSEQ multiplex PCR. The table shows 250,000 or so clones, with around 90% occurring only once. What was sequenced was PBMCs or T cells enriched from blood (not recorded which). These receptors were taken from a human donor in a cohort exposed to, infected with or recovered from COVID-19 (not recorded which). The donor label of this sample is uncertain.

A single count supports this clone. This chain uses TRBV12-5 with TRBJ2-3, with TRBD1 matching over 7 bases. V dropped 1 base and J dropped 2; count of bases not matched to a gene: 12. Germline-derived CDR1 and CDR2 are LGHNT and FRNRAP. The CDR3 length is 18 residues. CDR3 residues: CASGLDFSRTGVTDTQYF. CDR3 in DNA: TGTGCTAGTGGTTTGGATTTTTCAAGGACAGGAGTCACAGATACGCAGTATTTT.

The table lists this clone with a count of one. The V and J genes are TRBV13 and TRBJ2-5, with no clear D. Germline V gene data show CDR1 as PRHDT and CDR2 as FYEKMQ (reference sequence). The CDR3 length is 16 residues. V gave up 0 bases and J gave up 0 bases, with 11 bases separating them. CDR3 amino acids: CASSLGSGANQETQYF. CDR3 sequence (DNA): TGTGCCAGCAGCTTAGGTTCCGGAGCCAACCAAGAGACCCAGTACTTC.

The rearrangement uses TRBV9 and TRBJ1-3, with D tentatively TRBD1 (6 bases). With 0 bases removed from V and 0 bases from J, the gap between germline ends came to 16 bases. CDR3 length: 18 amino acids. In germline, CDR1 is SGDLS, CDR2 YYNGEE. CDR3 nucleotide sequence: TGTGCCAGCAGCGTAGCAACCGAGACAGGCCTCTCTGGAAACACCATATATTTT. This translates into CASSVATETGLSGNTIYF.

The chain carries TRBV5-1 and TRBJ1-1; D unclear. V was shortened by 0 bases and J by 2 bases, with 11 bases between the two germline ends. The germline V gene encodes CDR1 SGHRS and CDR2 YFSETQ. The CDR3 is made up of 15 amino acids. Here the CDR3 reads CASSLDWAQNTEAFF. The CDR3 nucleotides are TGCGCCAGCAGCTTGGATTGGGCACAAAACACTGAAGCTTTCTTT.

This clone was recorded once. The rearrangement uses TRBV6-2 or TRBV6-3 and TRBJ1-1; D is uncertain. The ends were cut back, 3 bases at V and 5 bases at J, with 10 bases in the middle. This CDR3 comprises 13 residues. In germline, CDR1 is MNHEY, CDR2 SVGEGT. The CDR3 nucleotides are TGTGCCAGCAGTTATTCGGTACTAACTGAAGCTTTCTTT. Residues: CASSYSVLTEAFF.

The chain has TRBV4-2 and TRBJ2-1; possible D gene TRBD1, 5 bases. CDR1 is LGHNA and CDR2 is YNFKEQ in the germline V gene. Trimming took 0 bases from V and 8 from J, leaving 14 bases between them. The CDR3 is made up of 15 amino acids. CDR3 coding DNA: TGTGCCAGCAGCCAAGAGTCAGGGTGGAAAGATGAGCAGTTCTTC. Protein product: CASSQESGWKDEQFF.

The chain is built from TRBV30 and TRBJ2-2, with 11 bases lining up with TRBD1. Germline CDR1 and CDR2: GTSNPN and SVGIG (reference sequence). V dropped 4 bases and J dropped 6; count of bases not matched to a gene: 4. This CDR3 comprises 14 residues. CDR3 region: CAWIGQGASGELFF. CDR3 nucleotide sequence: TGTGCCTGGATAGGACAGGGGGCTTCCGGGGAGCTGTTTTTT.

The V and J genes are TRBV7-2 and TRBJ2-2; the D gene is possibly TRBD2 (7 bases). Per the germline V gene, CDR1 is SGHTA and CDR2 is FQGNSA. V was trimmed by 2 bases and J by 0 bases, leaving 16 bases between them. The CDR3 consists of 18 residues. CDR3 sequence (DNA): TGTGCCAGCAGCTTATGGGGGGGCTGGTCCGCGAACACCGGGGAGCTGTTTTTT. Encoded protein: CASSLWGGWSANTGELFF.

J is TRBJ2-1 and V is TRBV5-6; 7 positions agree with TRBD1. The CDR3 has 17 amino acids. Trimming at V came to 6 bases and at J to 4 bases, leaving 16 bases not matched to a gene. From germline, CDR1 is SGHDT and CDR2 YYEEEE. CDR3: CASTSASRDSFYNEQFF. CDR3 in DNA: TGTGCCAGCACCTCTGCCTCCCGGGACAGTTTTTACAATGAGCAGTTCTTC.

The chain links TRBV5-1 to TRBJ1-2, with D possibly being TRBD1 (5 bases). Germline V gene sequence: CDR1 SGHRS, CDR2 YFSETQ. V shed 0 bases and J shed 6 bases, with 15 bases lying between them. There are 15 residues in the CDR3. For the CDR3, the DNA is TGCGCCAGCAGCTTGGCCTCTGGGGGGATCGATGGCTACACCTTC. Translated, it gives CASSLASGGIDGYTF.

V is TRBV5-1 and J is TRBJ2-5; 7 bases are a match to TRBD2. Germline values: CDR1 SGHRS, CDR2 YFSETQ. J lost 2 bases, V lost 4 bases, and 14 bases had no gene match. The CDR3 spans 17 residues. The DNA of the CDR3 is TGCGCCAGCAGCCAACCTCCCGGGAGGAGCGTTCAAGAGACCCAGTACTTC. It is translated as CASSQPPGRSVQETQYF.

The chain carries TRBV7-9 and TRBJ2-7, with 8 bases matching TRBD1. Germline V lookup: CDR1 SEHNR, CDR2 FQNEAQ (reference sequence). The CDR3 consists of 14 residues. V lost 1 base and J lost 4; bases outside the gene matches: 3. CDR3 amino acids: CASSLEGTGYEQYF. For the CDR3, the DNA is TGTGCCAGCAGCTTAGAGGGGACAGGATACGAGCAGTACTTC.

As DNA, the CDR3 is TGCAGTGCTAGTTACCGCGGGGGGCCCACAGATACGCAGTATTTT. Translation: CSASYRGGPTDTQYF. This sequence joins TRBV20-1 and TRBJ2-3; 8 bases match TRBD2. The germline V gene has CDR1 DFQATT and CDR2 SNEGSKA (reference sequence). This CDR3 has 15 amino acids. V shed 3 bases, J shed 2 bases, and the junction held 7 bases outside the gene matches.

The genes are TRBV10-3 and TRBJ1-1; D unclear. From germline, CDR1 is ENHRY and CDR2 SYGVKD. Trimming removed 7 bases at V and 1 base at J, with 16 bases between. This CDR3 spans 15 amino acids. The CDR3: CAITETARGNTEAFF. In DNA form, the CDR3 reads TGTGCCATCACTGAAACAGCCCGGGGGAACACTGAAGCTTTCTTT.

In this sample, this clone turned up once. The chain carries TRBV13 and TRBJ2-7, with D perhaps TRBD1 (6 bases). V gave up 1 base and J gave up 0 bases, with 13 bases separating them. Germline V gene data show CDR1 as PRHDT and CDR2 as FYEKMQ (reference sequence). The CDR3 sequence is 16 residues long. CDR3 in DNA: TGTGCCAGCAGCTTAGATCCGACAGGTACCTCCTACGAGCAGTACTTC. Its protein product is CASSLDPTGTSYEQYF.

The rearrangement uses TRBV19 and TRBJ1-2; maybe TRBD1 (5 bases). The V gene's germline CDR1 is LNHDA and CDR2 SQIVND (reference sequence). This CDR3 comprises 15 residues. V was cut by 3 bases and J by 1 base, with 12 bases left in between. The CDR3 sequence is CASSIRQLNNYGYTF. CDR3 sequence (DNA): TGTGCCAGTAGTATCCGACAGCTAAATAACTATGGCTACACCTTC.

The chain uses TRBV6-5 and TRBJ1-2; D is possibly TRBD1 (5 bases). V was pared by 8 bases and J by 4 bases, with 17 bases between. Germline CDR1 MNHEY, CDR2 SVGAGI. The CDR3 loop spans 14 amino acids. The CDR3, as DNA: TGTGCCAGCGGCAGGGAAACGGCGGTCTATGGCTACACCTTC. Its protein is CASGRETAVYGYTF.

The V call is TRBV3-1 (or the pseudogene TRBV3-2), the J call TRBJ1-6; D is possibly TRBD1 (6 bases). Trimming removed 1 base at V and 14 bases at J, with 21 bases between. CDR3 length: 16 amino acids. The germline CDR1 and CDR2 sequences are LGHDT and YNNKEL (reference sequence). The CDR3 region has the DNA TGTGCCAGCAGCCAAGTCGGGCCGGGGGGGCAGGGAACCCTCCACTTT. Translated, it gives CASSQVGPGGQGTLHF.

CDR3 nucleotides: TGTGCCAGCAGGGGTCCAGGGTTCACTAATGAAAAACTGTTTTTT. This encodes CASRGPGFTNEKLFF. The chain employs TRBV6-5 and TRBJ1-4; perhaps TRBD1 as D (5 bases). CDR3 length equals 15 residues. The germline V gene encodes CDR1 MNHEY and CDR2 SVGAGI. V lost 6 bases and J 2 bases, leaving 13 bases between the germline ends.

CDR3 protein: CASSLEQGTHGYTF. CDR3 in DNA: TGTGCCAGCAGCTTAGAACAGGGGACTCATGGCTACACCTTC. This chain uses TRBV7-9 with TRBJ1-2, with TRBD1 matching over 7 bases. Losses at the gene ends were 1 base for V and 6 bases for J; bases not matched to a gene: 5. The length of the CDR3 is 14 residues. The germline V gene has CDR1 SEHNR and CDR2 FQNEAQ (reference sequence).

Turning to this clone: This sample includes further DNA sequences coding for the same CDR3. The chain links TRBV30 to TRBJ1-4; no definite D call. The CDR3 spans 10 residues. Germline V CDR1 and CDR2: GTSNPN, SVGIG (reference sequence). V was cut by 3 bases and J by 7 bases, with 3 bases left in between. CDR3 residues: CAWSREKLFF. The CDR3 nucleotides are TGTGCCTGGAGCCGTGAAAAACTGTTTTTT.

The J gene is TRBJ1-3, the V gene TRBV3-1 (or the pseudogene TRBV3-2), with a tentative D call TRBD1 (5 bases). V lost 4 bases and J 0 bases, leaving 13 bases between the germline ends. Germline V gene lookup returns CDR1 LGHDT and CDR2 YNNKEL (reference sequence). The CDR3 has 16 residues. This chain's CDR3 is CASSPGNLNSGNTIYF. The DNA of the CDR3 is TGTGCCAGCAGCCCAGGGAACCTAAACTCTGGAAACACCATATATTTT.

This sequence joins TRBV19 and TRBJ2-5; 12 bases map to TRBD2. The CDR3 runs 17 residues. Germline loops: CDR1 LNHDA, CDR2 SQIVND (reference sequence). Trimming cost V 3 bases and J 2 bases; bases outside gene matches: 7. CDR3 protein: CASSIATSGSLQETQYF. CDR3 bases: TGTGCCAGTAGTATTGCGACTAGCGGGAGTCTACAAGAGACCCAGTACTTC.

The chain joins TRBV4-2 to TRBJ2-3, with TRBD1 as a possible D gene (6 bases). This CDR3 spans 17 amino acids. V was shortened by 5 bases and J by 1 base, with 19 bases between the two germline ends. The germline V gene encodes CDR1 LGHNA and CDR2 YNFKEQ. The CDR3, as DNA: TGTGCCAGCAGCGGCCCACGAGGGGCAGGGGGCACAGATACGCAGTATTTT. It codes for CASSGPRGAGGTDTQYF.